This T cell receptor (beta chain) was identified in a study of T cells in Graves' hyperthyroidism and ophthalmopathy. Study-wide points: From stable hyperthyroidism, ophthalmopathy was set apart by a 13 V-J model.

RNA transcripts yielded amplified TCR beta CDR3 regions. The HTBI primer set was used in a first-round RT-PCR of the TCR CDR3. TCRdb processed the multiplex PCR reads anew with MiXCR; each CDR3 protein has one entry. In the table there are some 620,000 distinct CDR3 sequences, 15% to 20% of which are singletons. The CDR3 loop spans 14 amino acids. Germline V gene sequence: CDR1 SGDLS, CDR2 YYNGEE. With V trimmed by 0 bases and J by 9 bases, 4 bases remained unmatched. In regard to this clonotype: The antigen remains unidentified.

Diagnoses rested on clinical symptoms, serum thyroxine and TRAb, thyroid ultrasound and orbital computed tomography. The clonotype originates from a woman between 25 and 40 years old with Graves' hyperthyroidism. V is TRBV9 and J is TRBJ2-1, with TRBD2 matching over 9 bases. The sequenced sample was blood. CDR3 nucleotide sequence: TGTGCCAGCAGCGTAGGCGGGAGGGGTCTTGAGCAGTTCTTC. Translating gives CASSVGGRGLEQFF.